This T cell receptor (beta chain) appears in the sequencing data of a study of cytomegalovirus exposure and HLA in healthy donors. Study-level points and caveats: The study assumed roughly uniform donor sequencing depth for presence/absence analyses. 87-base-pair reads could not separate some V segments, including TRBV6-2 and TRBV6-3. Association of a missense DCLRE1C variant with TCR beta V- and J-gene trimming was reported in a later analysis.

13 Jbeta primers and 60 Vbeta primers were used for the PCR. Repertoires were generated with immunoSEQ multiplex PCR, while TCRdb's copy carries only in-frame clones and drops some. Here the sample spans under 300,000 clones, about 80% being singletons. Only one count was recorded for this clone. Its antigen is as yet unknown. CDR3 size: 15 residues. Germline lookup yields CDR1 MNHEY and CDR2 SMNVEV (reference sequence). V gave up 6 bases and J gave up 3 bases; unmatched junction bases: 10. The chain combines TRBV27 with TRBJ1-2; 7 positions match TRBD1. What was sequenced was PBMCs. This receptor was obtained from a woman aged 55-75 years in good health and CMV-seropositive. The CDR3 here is CASRNRQGRDYGYTF. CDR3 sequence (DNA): TGTGCCAGCAGGAACCGACAGGGACGGGACTATGGCTACACCTTC.